A selection of T cell receptor beta chains follows, all from one sample in a study of blood T cell repertoires in COVID-19. Here immunoSEQ multiplex PCR was the method, and the copy in TCRdb shows in-frame clones only, minus some. The table has fewer than 200,000 clones, around two thirds seen once. The source material was peripheral blood. The receptors originated from a woman of 80 years or more with acute or convalescent COVID-19. Each CDR3 is given with its conserved first and last residue. The D gene is left open where the match is weak. Clone size is stated in some rows and not others, as once, few, many or a class when expanded.

d_gene: -
abundance: once
j_gene: TRBJ2-3
v_gene: TRBV3-1/TRBV3-2
CDR3aa: CASSQDRGLRRTDTQYF
CDR3nt: TGTGCCAGCAGCCAAGACCGAGGCCTTCGCCGCACAGATACGCAGTATTTT

d_gene: -
abundance: -
j_gene: TRBJ1-6
v_gene: TRBV12-1
CDR3aa: CASSFGQSYNSPLHF
CDR3nt: TGTGCCAGCAGCTTTGGACAGTCCTATAATTCACCCCTCCACTTT

d_gene: TRBD1
abundance: -
j_gene: TRBJ1-1
v_gene: TRBV15
CDR3aa: CATSMKTGVAFF
CDR3nt: TGTGCCACCAGCATGAAAACAGGGGTAGCTTTCTTT

d_gene: -
abundance: -
j_gene: TRBJ1-3
v_gene: TRBV7-8
CDR3aa: CASSSQSQALSGNTIYF
CDR3nt: TGTGCCAGCAGCTCGCAGTCGCAAGCGCTCTCTGGAAACACCATATATTTT

d_gene: TRBD1
abundance: -
j_gene: TRBJ1-2
v_gene: TRBV6-6
CDR3aa: CASSYTDRADGYTF
CDR3nt: TGTGCCAGCAGTTACACGGACAGGGCGGATGGCTACACCTTC

d_gene: -
abundance: -
j_gene: TRBJ2-5
v_gene: TRBV19
CDR3aa: CASSIVPGVAETQYF
CDR3nt: TGTGCCAGTAGTATAGTTCCCGGGGTAGCAGAGACCCAGTACTTC

d_gene: -
abundance: -
j_gene: TRBJ1-6
v_gene: TRBV10-3
CDR3aa: CAISDQGSYNSPLHF
CDR3nt: TGTGCCATCAGTGACCAGGGGAGCTATAATTCACCCCTCCACTTT

d_gene: -
abundance: -
j_gene: TRBJ2-5
v_gene: TRBV19
CDR3aa: CASSINFRETQYF
CDR3nt: TGTGCCAGTAGTATAAACTTCCGGGAGACCCAGTACTTC

d_gene: -
abundance: -
j_gene: TRBJ2-1
v_gene: TRBV3-1/TRBV3-2
CDR3aa: CASSHRSYNEQFF
CDR3nt: TGTGCCAGCAGCCATCGCTCCTACAATGAGCAGTTCTTC

d_gene: TRBD1
abundance: -
j_gene: TRBJ2-3
v_gene: TRBV19
CDR3aa: CASSSNRGRPDTQYF
CDR3nt: TGTGCCAGTAGTTCAAACAGGGGGCGACCAGATACGCAGTATTTT

d_gene: -
abundance: -
j_gene: TRBJ2-5
v_gene: TRBV6-5
CDR3aa: CASTFGQGETQYF
CDR3nt: TGTGCCAGCACGTTCGGCCAGGGAGAGACCCAGTACTTC

d_gene: -
abundance: -
j_gene: TRBJ2-7
v_gene: TRBV28
CDR3aa: CASSLGRQNYEQYF
CDR3nt: TGTGCCAGCAGTTTAGGGCGCCAGAACTACGAGCAGTACTTC

d_gene: -
abundance: -
j_gene: TRBJ2-1
v_gene: TRBV3-1/TRBV3-2
CDR3aa: CASSAGIESNEQFF
CDR3nt: TGTGCCAGCAGCGCGGGAATCGAAAGCAATGAGCAGTTCTTC

d_gene: -
abundance: -
j_gene: TRBJ2-2
v_gene: TRBV3-1/TRBV3-2
CDR3aa: CASTGGTNTGELFF
CDR3nt: TGTGCCAGCACAGGCGGGACGAACACCGGGGAGCTGTTTTTT

d_gene: -
abundance: -
j_gene: TRBJ1-6
v_gene: TRBV4-2
CDR3aa: CASSQDPVSSYNSPLHF
CDR3nt: TGTGCCAGCAGCCAAGATCCGGTGAGCTCCTATAATTCACCCCTCCACTTT

d_gene: TRBD1
abundance: -
j_gene: TRBJ1-2
v_gene: TRBV5-1
CDR3aa: CASSSGQGAGGYTF
CDR3nt: TGCGCCAGCAGCTCTGGACAGGGGGCTGGGGGCTACACCTTC

d_gene: -
abundance: -
j_gene: TRBJ1-5
v_gene: TRBV7-9
CDR3aa: CASSLDISDQPQHF
CDR3nt: TGTGCCAGCAGCTTAGATATTAGTGATCAGCCCCAGCATTTT

d_gene: TRBD2
abundance: few
j_gene: TRBJ2-7
v_gene: TRBV2
CDR3aa: CASKKASGSYEQYF
CDR3nt: TGTGCCAGCAAAAAGGCTAGCGGATCCTACGAGCAGTACTTC

d_gene: TRBD1
abundance: -
j_gene: TRBJ2-7
v_gene: TRBV30
CDR3aa: CAWGNGQVGDEQYF
CDR3nt: TGTGCCTGGGGAAACGGACAGGTGGGAGACGAGCAGTACTTC

d_gene: TRBD1
abundance: -
j_gene: TRBJ2-1
v_gene: TRBV9
CDR3aa: CASSETGNEQFF
CDR3nt: TGTGCCAGCAGCGAGACAGGGAATGAGCAGTTCTTC

d_gene: TRBD1
abundance: -
j_gene: TRBJ1-5
v_gene: TRBV18
CDR3aa: CASSPVTGQVNQPQHF
CDR3nt: TGTGCCAGCTCACCCGTGACAGGGCAGGTCAATCAGCCCCAGCATTTT

d_gene: -
abundance: -
j_gene: TRBJ2-1
v_gene: TRBV24-1
CDR3aa: CATSDLRAGAEEQFF
CDR3nt: TGTGCCACCAGTGATTTGAGGGCAGGGGCCGAAGAGCAGTTCTTC

d_gene: -
abundance: -
j_gene: TRBJ1-5
v_gene: TRBV28
CDR3aa: CASSLIAGDRNQPQHF
CDR3nt: TGTGCCAGCAGTTTAATCGCAGGGGATCGCAATCAGCCCCAGCATTTT

d_gene: -
abundance: -
j_gene: TRBJ1-5
v_gene: TRBV7-2
CDR3aa: CASSSQGNQPQHF
CDR3nt: TGTGCCAGCAGCTCCCAGGGCAATCAGCCCCAGCATTTT

d_gene: TRBD1
abundance: few
j_gene: TRBJ2-1
v_gene: TRBV5-1
CDR3aa: CASRTGTAFTNEQFF
CDR3nt: TGCGCCAGCAGAACCGGGACAGCCTTTACCAATGAGCAGTTCTTC

d_gene: TRBD1
abundance: -
j_gene: TRBJ2-5
v_gene: TRBV6-5
CDR3aa: CASVQGQSLQETQYF
CDR3nt: TGTGCCAGCGTGCAGGGACAGAGCTTACAAGAGACCCAGTACTTC

d_gene: TRBD1
abundance: -
j_gene: TRBJ2-3
v_gene: TRBV2
CDR3aa: CASPRDRGPDTQYF
CDR3nt: TGTGCCAGCCCCCGGGACAGGGGGCCAGATACGCAGTATTTT

d_gene: -
abundance: -
j_gene: TRBJ1-5
v_gene: TRBV10-2
CDR3aa: CASSERPEGNQPQHF
CDR3nt: TGCGCCAGCAGTGAGCGGCCGGAGGGAAATCAGCCCCAGCATTTT

d_gene: -
abundance: -
j_gene: TRBJ2-2
v_gene: TRBV29-1
CDR3aa: CSVEALTGELFF
CDR3nt: TGCAGCGTTGAGGCCCTTACCGGGGAGCTGTTTTTT

d_gene: TRBD1
abundance: -
j_gene: TRBJ2-1
v_gene: TRBV27
CDR3aa: CASSFSGTDYNEQFF
CDR3nt: TGTGCCAGCAGTTTCTCCGGGACAGACTACAATGAGCAGTTCTTC

d_gene: TRBD1
abundance: -
j_gene: TRBJ2-1
v_gene: TRBV7-2
CDR3aa: CASSPDRGLFNEQFF
CDR3nt: TGTGCCAGCAGCCCTGACAGGGGGCTCTTCAATGAGCAGTTCTTC

d_gene: -
abundance: -
j_gene: TRBJ1-5
v_gene: TRBV7-9
CDR3aa: CASSLGGSRQPQHF
CDR3nt: TGTGCCAGCAGCTTAGGAGGGTCTCGGCAGCCCCAGCATTTT

d_gene: TRBD1
abundance: -
j_gene: TRBJ2-2
v_gene: TRBV5-1
CDR3aa: CASSLRGQANTGELFF
CDR3nt: TGCGCCAGCAGCTTGAGGGGACAGGCGAACACCGGGGAGCTGTTTTTT

d_gene: -
abundance: -
j_gene: TRBJ2-4
v_gene: TRBV7-2
CDR3aa: CASSLVAWWAKNIQYF
CDR3nt: TGTGCCAGCAGCTTAGTGGCCTGGTGGGCCAAAAACATTCAGTACTTC

d_gene: TRBD1
abundance: -
j_gene: TRBJ2-5
v_gene: TRBV6-5
CDR3aa: CASSYSMRGLEETQYF
CDR3nt: TGTGCCAGCAGTTACTCGATGAGGGGGCTAGAAGAGACCCAGTACTTC

d_gene: TRBD2
abundance: -
j_gene: TRBJ2-1
v_gene: TRBV5-1
CDR3aa: CASSKLAGDNEQFF
CDR3nt: TGCGCCAGCAGCAAACTAGCGGGGGACAATGAGCAGTTCTTC

d_gene: -
abundance: -
j_gene: TRBJ2-2
v_gene: TRBV27
CDR3aa: CASTHREGPHTGELFF
CDR3nt: TGTGCCAGCACCCACCGCGAGGGCCCCCACACCGGGGAGCTGTTTTTT

d_gene: -
abundance: -
j_gene: TRBJ2-5
v_gene: TRBV6-5
CDR3aa: CASSYSAGRETQYF
CDR3nt: TGTGCCAGCAGTTACTCTGCGGGACGGGAGACCCAGTACTTC

d_gene: -
abundance: -
j_gene: TRBJ1-3
v_gene: TRBV6-2/TRBV6-3
CDR3aa: CASSPRTVTRGDTIYF
CDR3nt: TGTGCCAGCAGCCCCAGGACCGTAACCCGGGGAGACACCATATATTTT

d_gene: TRBD1
abundance: -
j_gene: TRBJ2-5
v_gene: TRBV19
CDR3aa: CASRSTGGRETQYF
CDR3nt: TGTGCCAGTAGGTCGACAGGGGGGAGGGAGACCCAGTACTTC

d_gene: TRBD2
abundance: -
j_gene: TRBJ2-3
v_gene: TRBV2
CDR3aa: CASSVSGGLADTQYF
CDR3nt: TGTGCCAGCAGTGTATCGGGGGGGCTGGCAGATACGCAGTATTTT

d_gene: -
abundance: once
j_gene: TRBJ2-3
v_gene: TRBV4-3
CDR3aa: CASSQDRSDSGTDTQYF
CDR3nt: TGCGCCAGCAGCCAAGATCGCTCGGATAGCGGCACAGATACGCAGTATTTT

d_gene: -
abundance: -
j_gene: TRBJ2-2
v_gene: TRBV3-1/TRBV3-2
CDR3aa: CASSQEPGAGELFF
CDR3nt: TGTGCCAGCAGCCAAGAACCAGGGGCCGGGGAGCTGTTTTTT

d_gene: -
abundance: -
j_gene: TRBJ2-3
v_gene: TRBV28
CDR3aa: CPTFTDTQYF
CDR3nt: TGTCCCACCTTTACAGATACGCAGTATTTT

d_gene: -
abundance: -
j_gene: TRBJ1-4
v_gene: TRBV28
CDR3aa: CASSFHQDLFF
CDR3nt: TGTGCCAGCAGTTTTCACCAGGATCTGTTTTTT